The clone carrying this TCR beta chain came up a few times. The V gene lost 9 bases and the J gene lost 2 bases, with 12 bases spanning the gap. The CDR3 spans 13 residues. The germline V gene encodes CDR1 LNHDA and CDR2 SQIVND (reference sequence). Per the original data handling: For nucleated cells, counts were estimated from reference gene primer amplification. Sequencing used immunoSEQ multiplex PCR; TCRdb keeps in-frame clones, though not all of them. That table supplies the V and J calls and clone size; D and trimming were determined from the DNA. The profile shows approximately 110,000 clones, roughly 83% of them singletons. These data are taken from a study of blood T cell repertoires in COVID-19. The overall study: Samples of COVID-19 (acute and convalescent) were obtained from the United States, Italy and Spain. PBMCs, B-cell-depleted T cells, or T cells were the source of the cDNA or gDNA that made up the material.

Input material: peripheral blood. The chain links TRBV19 to TRBJ2-3; a weak D match, TRBD1 (5 bases). This receptor was obtained from a human donor in a cohort sampled during active COVID-19. The CDR3, as DNA: TGTGCCAGCCGACAGATACCCACAGATACGCAGTATTTT. Translation: CASRQIPTDTQYF.